Listed below are T cell receptor beta chains from one sample, sequenced in a study of cytomegalovirus exposure and HLA in healthy donors. The table came from immunoSEQ multiplex PCR; TCRdb's copy has only in-frame clones and leaves some out. The top ten hold under 2.5% of the sample, which has 170,000 or so clones, 70% to 90% seen once. Sequencing was performed on PBMCs. These receptors came from a woman aged 30 to 39 in good health and CMV-seronegative. Both conserved end residues are part of each CDR3. The order of the fields is V gene, D gene, J gene, clone size, CDR3 length, CDR3 DNA, CDR3 protein. A D gene is named only where the DNA matches it firmly. Not every row has a clone size; where given, it reads once, few, many or a size class.

TRBV4-3	-	TRBJ1-4	-	15	TGCGCCAGCAGCCAGGACAGTGCAACTAATGAAAAACTGTTTTTT	CASSQDSATNEKLFF
TRBV5-1	TRBD1	TRBJ1-3	-	16	TGCGCCAGCAGCTGGGGACAGGTTGGCTCTGGAAACACCATATATTTT	CASSWGQVGSGNTIYF
TRBV27	-	TRBJ1-2	-	14	TGTGCCAGCAGTTCGTTGACAGGAGACTATGGCTACACCTTC	CASSSLTGDYGYTF
TRBV27	TRBD2	TRBJ2-7	-	17	TGTGCCAGCAGTCCCGGACTAGCGGGAGGGCGTAAGTACGAGCAGTACTTC	CASSPGLAGGRKYEQYF
TRBV5-6	-	TRBJ2-5	-	14	TGTGCCAGCAGCTTGGAGGGGCCCCCAGAGACCCAGTACTTC	CASSLEGPPETQYF
TRBV29-1	TRBD1	TRBJ2-5	-	14	TGCAGCGTTGACCCGGGACAGGGGGGAGAGACCCAGTACTTC	CSVDPGQGGETQYF
TRBV28	-	TRBJ1-5	-	15	TGTGCCAGCAGTTTACAAGGGGCCAGCAATCAGCCCCAGCATTTT	CASSLQGASNQPQHF
TRBV28	-	TRBJ1-5	-	12	TGTGCCAGCAGGTCAGTGAATCAGCCCCAGCATTTT	CASRSVNQPQHF
TRBV5-1	TRBD2	TRBJ2-1	once	15	TGCGCCAGCAGCTTGTCTAGCGGGACCCTCAATGAGCAGTTCTTC	CASSLSSGTLNEQFF
TRBV10-2	-	TRBJ2-6	-	14	TGCGCCAGCACTACAGGGTCTGGGGCCAACGTCCTGACTTTC	CASTTGSGANVLTF
TRBV4-1	TRBD1	TRBJ1-1	once	16	TGCGCCAGCAGCTACCGGACAGGGGGGGGCTACGGTGAAGCTTTCTTT	CASSYRTGGGYGEAFF
TRBV11-3	TRBD1	TRBJ2-7	-	15	TGTGCCAGCAGCCCGAGGACAGGGACAGCCTACGAGCAGTACTTC	CASSPRTGTAYEQYF
TRBV27	TRBD2	TRBJ2-1	-	14	TGTGCCAGCAGTGGACTAGCAGCTTACAATGAGCAGTTCTTC	CASSGLAAYNEQFF
TRBV10-3	TRBD2	TRBJ2-5	-	15	TGTGCCATCAGTGACCTAGCGGGGGTGGTAGAGACCCAGTACTTC	CAISDLAGVVETQYF
TRBV10-3	-	TRBJ1-1	-	13	TGTGCCATCAGGACGGACAGGAACACTGAAGCTTTCTTT	CAIRTDRNTEAFF